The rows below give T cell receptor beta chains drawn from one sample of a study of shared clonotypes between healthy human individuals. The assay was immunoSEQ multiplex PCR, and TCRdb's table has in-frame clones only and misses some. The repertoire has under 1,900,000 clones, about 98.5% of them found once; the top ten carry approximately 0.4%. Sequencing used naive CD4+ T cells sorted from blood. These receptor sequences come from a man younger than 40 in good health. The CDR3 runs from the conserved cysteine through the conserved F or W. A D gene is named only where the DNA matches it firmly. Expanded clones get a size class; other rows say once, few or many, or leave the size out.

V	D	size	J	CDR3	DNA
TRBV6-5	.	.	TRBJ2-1	CASSYLQVGTYNEQFF	TGTGCCAGCAGTTACTTGCAGGTTGGGACTTACAATGAGCAGTTCTTC
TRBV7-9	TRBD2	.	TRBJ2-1	CASSPSSGKTYNEQFF	TGTGCCAGCAGCCCTTCTAGCGGGAAGACCTACAATGAGCAGTTCTTC
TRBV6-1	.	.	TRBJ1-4	CASIRTQGPNEKLFF	TGTGCCAGCATCCGTACCCAGGGCCCTAATGAAAAACTGTTTTTT
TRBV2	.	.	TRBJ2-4	CASSDLGDMGIQYF	TGTGCCAGCAGTGATCTCGGGGACATGGGCATTCAGTACTTC
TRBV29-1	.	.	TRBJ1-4	CSVSGTRAEKLFF	TGCAGCGTCTCCGGGACACGGGCTGAAAAACTGTTTTTT
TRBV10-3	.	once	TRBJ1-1	CAISVGVNTEAFF	TGTGCCATCAGTGTCGGAGTGAACACTGAAGCTTTCTTT
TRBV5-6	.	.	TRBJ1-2	CASSAARGNYGYTF	TGTGCCAGCAGCGCCGCTCGGGGGAACTATGGCTACACCTTC
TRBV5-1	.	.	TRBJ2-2	CASSPQGQGELFF	TGCGCCAGCAGCCCACAGGGACAAGGGGAGCTGTTTTTT
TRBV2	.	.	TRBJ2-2	CASSEVPFGLSIGELFF	TGTGCCAGCAGTGAAGTTCCCTTTGGGCTATCTATCGGGGAGCTGTTTTTT
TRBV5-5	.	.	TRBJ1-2	CASSLEGSYGYTF	TGTGCCAGCAGCTTGGAGGGGAGCTATGGCTACACCTTC
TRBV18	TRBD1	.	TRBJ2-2	CAGSPGQSNTGELFF	TGTGCCGGTTCCCCGGGACAGTCGAACACCGGGGAGCTGTTTTTT
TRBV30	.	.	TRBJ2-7	CAWSRSIYEQYF	TGTGCCTGGAGTCGCTCGATCTACGAGCAGTACTTC
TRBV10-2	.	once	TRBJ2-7	CASSEYQGGGTYEQYF	TGCGCCAGCAGTGAGTACCAAGGGGGGGGGACCTACGAGCAGTACTTC
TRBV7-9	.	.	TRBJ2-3	CASSFSGFTDTQYF	TGTGCCAGCAGCTTCTCAGGGTTCACAGATACGCAGTATTTT
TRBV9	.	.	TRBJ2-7	CASSVDMTPYEQYF	TGTGCCAGCAGCGTAGATATGACCCCCTACGAGCAGTACTTC
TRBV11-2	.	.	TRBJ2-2	CASSLDRVTSNTGELFF	TGTGCCAGCAGCTTAGATCGGGTCACTTCGAACACCGGGGAGCTGTTTTTT
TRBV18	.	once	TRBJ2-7	CASSSWRASYEQYF	TGTGCCAGCTCTTCATGGAGGGCCTCCTACGAGCAGTACTTC